The rows below give T cell receptor beta chains drawn from one sample of a study of STAT5B mutations in CD4+ large granular lymphocyte leukemia. Produced via immunoSEQ multiplex PCR; TCRdb's table is partial and in-frame only. The data show about 30,000 clones, about 69% seen once. The sample taken for sequencing was CD4+ T cells from blood buffy coats. The receptors derive from a human donor in good health. Both conserved end residues are part of each CDR3. Each record gives: clone size, CDR3 length, D gene, J gene, V gene, CDR3 DNA, CDR3 protein. The D gene is left open where the match is weak. Clone size is not always given. Where it is, it says once, few, many or a class for expanded clones.

>NA|11|TRBD2|TRBJ2-7|TRBV6-5
TGTGCGGCGGGGGGCCCCTACGAGCAGTACTTC
CAAGGPYEQYF
>NA|16|TRBD1|TRBJ2-6|TRBV7-9
TGTGCCAGCAGCTTCGGGACAGGGTTTGGGGCCAACGTCCTGACTTTC
CASSFGTGFGANVLTF
>once|16|TRBD2|TRBJ2-1|TRBV30
TGTGCCTGGAGACCCGGACTAGCGGACTCCTACAATGAGCAGTTCTTC
CAWRPGLADSYNEQFF
>NA|12|NA|TRBJ2-7|TRBV5-1
TGCGCCAGCAGCTTAACAGGGCACGAGCAGTACTTC
CASSLTGHEQYF
>NA|13|NA|TRBJ1-1|TRBV19
TGTGCCAGTAGTCCAAACATGAACACTGAAGCTTTCTTT
CASSPNMNTEAFF
>NA|15|TRBD2|TRBJ2-7|TRBV7-3
TGTGCCAGCAGCTCCCTAGCGGGAGTACCCTACGAGCAGTACTTC
CASSSLAGVPYEQYF
>NA|15|TRBD1|TRBJ1-2|TRBV10-3
TGTGCCATCAGTGACCCGGGACAGGGTGTCTATGGCTACACCTTC
CAISDPGQGVYGYTF
>once|14|NA|TRBJ1-2|TRBV28
TGTGCCAGCAGCGATGGGGGAATTCGGGTTGGCTACACCTTC
CASSDGGIRVGYTF
>NA|13|NA|TRBJ2-7|TRBV5-5
TGTGCCAGCAGCTTTATTTACGGGTTTACGCAGTACTTC
CASSFIYGFTQYF
>NA|13|NA|TRBJ2-1|TRBV6-1
TGTGCCGGAACGGAGGGAGTAAATGGTGAGCAGTTCTTC
CAGTEGVNGEQFF
>few|13|NA|TRBJ2-4|TRBV10-3
TGTGCCACTCAGGGGGGTGGTAAAAACATTCAGTACTTC
CATQGGGKNIQYF
>NA|17|TRBD1|TRBJ1-6|TRBV19
TGTGCCAGTAGTATAGATAACAGGGGCTCCTATAATTCACCCCTCCACTTT
CASSIDNRGSYNSPLHF
>NA|13|NA|TRBJ1-1|TRBV7-6
TGTGCCAGCAGCGCGGGGAGTTGGACTGAAGCTTTCTTT
CASSAGSWTEAFF
>NA|16|NA|TRBJ1-5|TRBV10-3
TGTGCCATCAGTGAGTCCGATTGGGGTGGCAATCAGCCCCAGCATTTT
CAISESDWGGNQPQHF
>few|14|TRBD1|TRBJ1-5|TRBV10-2
TGCGCCAGCAGGGTATCAGGGGGCGGTCAGCCCCAGCATTTT
CASRVSGGGQPQHF
>NA|16|NA|TRBJ2-5|TRBV5-6
TGTGCCAGCAGCTTGGAGGTGGGGGGAGATTTGGAGACCCAGTACTTC
CASSLEVGGDLETQYF
>NA|18|TRBD2|TRBJ2-5|TRBV9
TGTGCCAGCAGCGTTGGGACTAGCGGGAGGGCCTGGCAAGAGACCCAGTACTTC
CASSVGTSGRAWQETQYF
>NA|13|NA|TRBJ1-4|TRBV10-3
TGTGCCATCAGTGAGGTTAGGTCGGAAAAACTGTTTTTT
CAISEVRSEKLFF
>NA|13|NA|TRBJ1-1|TRBV5-1
TGCGCCAGCAGCTTGGTGCCAGGGACTGAAGCTTTCTTT
CASSLVPGTEAFF
>NA|15|NA|TRBJ1-1|TRBV5-6
TGTGCCAGCAGCCGACAAACGGTGCTGGGGACTGAAGCTTTCTTT
CASSRQTVLGTEAFF
>NA|13|TRBD1|TRBJ1-5|TRBV19
TGTGCCAGTACCACAGGGGCGGTGCAGCCCCAGCATTTT
CASTTGAVQPQHF
>NA|15|TRBD1|TRBJ1-1|TRBV9
TGTGCCAGCAGCGTATGGGACAGGGTGAACACTGAAGCTTTCTTT
CASSVWDRVNTEAFF
>NA|14|NA|TRBJ2-2|TRBV7-2
TGTGCCAGCAGTAGGGACCTGAACACCGGGGAGCTGTTTTTT
CASSRDLNTGELFF
>NA|16|NA|TRBJ2-5|TRBV5-1
TGCGCCAGCAAAGGTCAATATGCCACCGAACAAGAGACCCAGTACTTC
CASKGQYATEQETQYF
>NA|14|NA|TRBJ2-3|TRBV7-7
TGTGCTAGCAGCTTATGGGAAACACATTCTACGCAGTATTTT
CASSLWETHSTQYF
>NA|14|NA|TRBJ2-5|TRBV28
TGTGCCAGCAGTTTATCTGGGGGACAAGAGACCCAGTACTTC
CASSLSGGQETQYF
>NA|14|NA|TRBJ2-1|TRBV7-9
TGTGCCAGCAGCTTATTCTCGGGGTACAATGAGCAGTTCTTC
CASSLFSGYNEQFF
>few|14|NA|TRBJ1-5|TRBV7-9
TGTGCCAGCAGCTTCGGGGACGGCAATCAGCCCCAGCATTTT
CASSFGDGNQPQHF
>NA|16|NA|TRBJ2-2|TRBV7-3
TGTGCCAGCAGCTTAAATCTGGGACAGAACACCGGGGAGCTGTTTTTT
CASSLNLGQNTGELFF
>NA|14|NA|TRBJ1-1|TRBV25-1
TGTGCCAGCTCCAATCCGGGATCGCGAACTGAAGCTTTCTTT
CASSNPGSRTEAFF
>NA|15|TRBD1|TRBJ1-1|TRBV6-6
TGTGCCAGCAGCCCCATCCCGGGACAGGGGACTGAAGCTTTCTTT
CASSPIPGQGTEAFF
>NA|15|NA|TRBJ2-3|TRBV7-2
TGTGCCAGCAGCTTCGAGGGAGGAGGTGGGGATACGCAGTATTTT
CASSFEGGGGDTQYF
>few|15|TRBD2|TRBJ2-7|TRBV10-1
TGCGCCAGCAGTTCCCGGGAGGAATTGCATTACGAGCAGTACTTC
CASSSREELHYEQYF
>once|15|TRBD2|TRBJ2-2|TRBV6-4
TGTGCCAGCAGTTCGCTAGCGGGAGCTGGCGGGGAGCTGTTTTTT
CASSSLAGAGGELFF
>NA|14|TRBD2|TRBJ2-1|TRBV30
TGTGCCTGGAGTGTTTCTAGCGGTTACAATGAGCAGTTCTTC
CAWSVSSGYNEQFF
>NA|13|NA|TRBJ2-7|TRBV7-7
TGTGCTAGCAGCTTAGATCGAGCGTCTGAGCAGTACTTC
CASSLDRASEQYF
>NA|14|NA|TRBJ1-1|TRBV4-3
TGCGCCAGCAGCCAAGATAGCGGATACACTGAAGCTTTCTTT
CASSQDSGYTEAFF
>NA|15|NA|TRBJ1-6|TRBV6-6
TGTGCCAGCAGTTACGGGGGATCCTATAATTCACCCCTCCACTTT
CASSYGGSYNSPLHF
>NA|16|TRBD1|TRBJ2-7|TRBV5-1
TGCGCCAGCAGCCCTGGACAGGGGGCGGTTTTTTACGAGCAGTACTTC
CASSPGQGAVFYEQYF
>once|16|NA|TRBJ1-1|TRBV12-5
TGTGCTAGTGGTTTGGCCGCTGGGACGGTCAACACTGAAGCTTTCTTT
CASGLAAGTVNTEAFF
>NA|14|NA|TRBJ1-6|TRBV5-6
TGTGCCAGCAGCTTTGCTGCCTATAATTCACCCCTCCACTTT
CASSFAAYNSPLHF
>NA|18|NA|TRBJ2-1|TRBV29-1
TGCAGCGCCGGACGGGCGGCAACGACCAGAGGTTCCTACAATGAGCAGTTCTTC
CSAGRAATTRGSYNEQFF
>NA|20|TRBD2|TRBJ2-1|TRBV5-1
TGCGCCAGCATGGGACAGAAGACTAGCGGGAGTTCTGACATATACAATGAGCAGTTCTTC
CASMGQKTSGSSDIYNEQFF
>once|14|NA|TRBJ1-5|TRBV5-1
TGCGCCAGCAGCCCAGACAGTATCAATCAGCCCCAGCATTTT
CASSPDSINQPQHF
>NA|16|NA|TRBJ2-1|TRBV5-4
TGTGCCAGCAGCTTGGGCGGGCTAGCAAAAGATTCTGAGCAGTTCTTC
CASSLGGLAKDSEQFF
>NA|14|NA|TRBJ2-5|TRBV18
TGTGCCAGCTCACCACTTATGGGATGGGAGACCCAGTACTTC
CASSPLMGWETQYF
>NA|12|NA|TRBJ1-4|TRBV12-5
TGTGCTAGTGGTTTTCGAGATGAAAAACTGTTTTTT
CASGFRDEKLFF
>NA|16|TRBD2|TRBJ2-1|TRBV7-3
TGTGCCAGCAGCTTAATCCCGACTAGCGGGAGTGATGAGCAGTTCTTC
CASSLIPTSGSDEQFF
>NA|12|NA|TRBJ1-2|TRBV30
TGTGCCTGGAGTAAGGACACCTATGGCTACACCTTC
CAWSKDTYGYTF